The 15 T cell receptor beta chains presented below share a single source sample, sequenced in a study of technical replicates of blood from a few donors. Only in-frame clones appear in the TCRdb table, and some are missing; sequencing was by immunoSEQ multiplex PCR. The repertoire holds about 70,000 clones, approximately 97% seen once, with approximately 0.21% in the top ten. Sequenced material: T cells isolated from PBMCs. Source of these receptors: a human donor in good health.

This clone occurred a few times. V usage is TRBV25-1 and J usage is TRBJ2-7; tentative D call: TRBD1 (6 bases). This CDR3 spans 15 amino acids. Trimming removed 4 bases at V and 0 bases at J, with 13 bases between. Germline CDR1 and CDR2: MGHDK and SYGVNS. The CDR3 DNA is TGTGCCAGCAGTGCCCCGGACAGCCTCTCCTACGAGCAGTACTTC. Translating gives CASSAPDSLSYEQYF.

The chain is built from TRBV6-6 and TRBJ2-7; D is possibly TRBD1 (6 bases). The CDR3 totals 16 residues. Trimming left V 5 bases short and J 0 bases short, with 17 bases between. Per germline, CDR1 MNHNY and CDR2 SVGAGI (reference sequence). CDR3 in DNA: TGTGCCAGCAGTCTTACAGAAAGGGGGAGCTCCTACGAGCAGTACTTC. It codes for CASSLTERGSSYEQYF.

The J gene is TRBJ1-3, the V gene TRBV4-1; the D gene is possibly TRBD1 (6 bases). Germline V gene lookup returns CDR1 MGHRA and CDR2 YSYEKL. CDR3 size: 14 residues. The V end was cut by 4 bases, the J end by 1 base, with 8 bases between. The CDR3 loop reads CASSLGTSGNTIYF. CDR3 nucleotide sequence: TGCGCCAGCAGCCTCGGGACATCTGGAAACACCATATATTTT.

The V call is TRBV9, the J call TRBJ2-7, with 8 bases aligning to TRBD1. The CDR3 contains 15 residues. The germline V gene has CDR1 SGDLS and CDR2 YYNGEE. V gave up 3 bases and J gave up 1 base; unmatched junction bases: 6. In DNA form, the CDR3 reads TGTGCCAGCAGCGGGATGGACAGGGTTTCCTACGAGCAGTACTTC. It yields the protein CASSGMDRVSYEQYF.

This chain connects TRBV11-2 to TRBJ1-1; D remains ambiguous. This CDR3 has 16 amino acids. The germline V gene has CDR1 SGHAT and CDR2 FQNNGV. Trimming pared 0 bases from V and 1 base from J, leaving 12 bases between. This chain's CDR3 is CASSLERDLPNTEAFF. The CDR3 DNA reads TGTGCCAGCAGCTTAGAACGGGATTTACCGAACACTGAAGCTTTCTTT. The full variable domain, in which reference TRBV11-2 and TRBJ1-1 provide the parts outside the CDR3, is EAGVAQSPRYKIIEKRQSVAFWCNPISGHATLYWYQQILGQGPKLLIQFQNNGVVDDSQLPKDRFSAERLKGVDSTLKIQPAKLEDSAVYLCASSLERDLPNTEAFFGQGTRLTVV.

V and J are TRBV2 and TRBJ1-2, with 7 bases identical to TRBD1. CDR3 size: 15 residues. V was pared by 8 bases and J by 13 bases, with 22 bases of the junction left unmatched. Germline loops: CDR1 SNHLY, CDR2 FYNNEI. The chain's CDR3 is CASPPPDRATGPGTF. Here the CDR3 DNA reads TGTGCCAGCCCTCCCCCAGACAGGGCCACTGGGCCGGGCACCTTC. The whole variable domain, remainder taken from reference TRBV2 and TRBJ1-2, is EPEVTQTPSHQVTQMGQEVILRCVPISNHLYFYWYRQILGQKVEFLVSFYNNEISEKSEIFDDQFSVERPDGSNFTLKIRSTKLEDSAMYFCASPPPDRATGPGTFGSGTRLTVV.

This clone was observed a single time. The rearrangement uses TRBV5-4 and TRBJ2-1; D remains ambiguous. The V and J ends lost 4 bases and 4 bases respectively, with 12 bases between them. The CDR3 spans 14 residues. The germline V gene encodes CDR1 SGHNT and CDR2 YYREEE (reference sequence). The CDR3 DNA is TGTGCCAGCAGCCGATATAGCCTTTACAATGAGCAGTTCTTC. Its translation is CASSRYSLYNEQFF. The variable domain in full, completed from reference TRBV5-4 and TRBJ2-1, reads ETGVTQSPTHLIKTRGQQVTLRCSSQSGHNTVSWYQQALGQGPQFIFQYYREEENGRGNFPPRFSGLQFPNYSSELNVNALELDDSALYLCASSRYSLYNEQFFGPGTRLTVL.

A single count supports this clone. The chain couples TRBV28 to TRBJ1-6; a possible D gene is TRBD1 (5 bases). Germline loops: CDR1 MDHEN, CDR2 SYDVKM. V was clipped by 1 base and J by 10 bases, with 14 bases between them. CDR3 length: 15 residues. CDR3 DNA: TGTGCCAGCAGTTTATTTCAGGGAGGAAGCTCACCCCTCCACTTT. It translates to CASSLFQGGSSPLHF.

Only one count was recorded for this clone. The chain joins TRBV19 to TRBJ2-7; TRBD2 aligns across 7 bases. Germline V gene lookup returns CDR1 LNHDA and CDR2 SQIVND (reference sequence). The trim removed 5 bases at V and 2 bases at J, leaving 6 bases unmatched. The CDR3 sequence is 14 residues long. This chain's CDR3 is CASSPSGSAYEQYF. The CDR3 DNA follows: TGTGCCAGTAGTCCTAGCGGCTCGGCCTACGAGCAGTACTTC.

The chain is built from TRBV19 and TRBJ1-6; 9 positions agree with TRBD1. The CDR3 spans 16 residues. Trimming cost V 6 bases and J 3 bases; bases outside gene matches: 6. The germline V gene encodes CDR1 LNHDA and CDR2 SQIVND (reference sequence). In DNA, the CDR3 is TGTGCCAGTAGCCTGACAGGGGGAAACTATAATTCACCCCTCCACTTT. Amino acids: CASSLTGGNYNSPLHF.

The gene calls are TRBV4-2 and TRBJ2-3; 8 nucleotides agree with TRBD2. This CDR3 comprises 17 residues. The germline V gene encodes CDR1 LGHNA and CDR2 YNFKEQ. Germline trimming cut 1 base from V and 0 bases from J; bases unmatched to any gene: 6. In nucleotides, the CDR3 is TGTGCCAGCAGCCAAGCAGTGTCTAGCGGGAGCACAGATACGCAGTATTTT. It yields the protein CASSQAVSSGSTDTQYF.

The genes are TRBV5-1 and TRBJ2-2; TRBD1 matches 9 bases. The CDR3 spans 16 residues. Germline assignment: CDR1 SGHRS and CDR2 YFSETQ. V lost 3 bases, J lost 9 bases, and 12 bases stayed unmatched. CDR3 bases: TGCGCCAGCAGCTCGGCCGGGACAGGGCAGATCAGGGAGCTGTTTTTT. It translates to CASSSAGTGQIRELFF.

The CDR3 reads CASSLPREAGANTGELFF. CDR3 nucleotide sequence: TGCGCCAGCAGCCTCCCCCGGGAGGCGGGGGCGAACACCGGGGAGCTGTTTTTT. V usage is TRBV5-1 and J usage is TRBJ2-2; 7 positions match TRBD2. Per the germline V gene, CDR1 is SGHRS and CDR2 is YFSETQ. The CDR3 consists of 18 residues. Trimming at V came to 4 bases and at J to 0 bases, leaving 12 bases not matched to a gene.

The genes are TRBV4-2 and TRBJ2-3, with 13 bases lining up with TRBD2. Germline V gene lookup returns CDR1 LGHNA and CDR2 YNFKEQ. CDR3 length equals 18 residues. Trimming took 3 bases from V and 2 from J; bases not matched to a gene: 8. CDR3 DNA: TGTGCCAGCAGCCAGACAGCCGGGACTAGCGGGGTCACAGATACGCAGTATTTT. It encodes CASSQTAGTSGVTDTQYF.

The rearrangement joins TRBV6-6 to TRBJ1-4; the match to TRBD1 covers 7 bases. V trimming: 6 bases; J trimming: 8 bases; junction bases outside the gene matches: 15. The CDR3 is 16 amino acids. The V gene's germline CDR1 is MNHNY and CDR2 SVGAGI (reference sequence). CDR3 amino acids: CASSNHDRALDEKLFF. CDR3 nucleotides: TGTGCCAGCAGCAACCATGACAGGGCCCTCGACGAAAAACTGTTTTTT.